This T cell receptor beta chain is from a study of beta chain features in type 1 diabetes. Looking at the study overall: Investigators examined 107,917,701 sorted cells across all samples.

The whole isolated RNA underwent reverse transcription, so sequencing captured expressed TCRB transcripts. Sequenced by immunoSEQ multiplex PCR; TCRdb stores in-frame clones only, minus some. Altogether over 500,000 clones are present, roughly 15% being singletons, with the ten largest covering about 0.093%. CDR1 is SGHRS and CDR2 is YFSETQ in the germline V gene. V lost 0 bases to trimming and J lost 4 bases, with 8 bases between them. The CDR3 runs 14 residues. This clone has more than one count but fewer than ten. The antigen is not known. General study points: Healthy donors had naive, central memory and Treg TCRB repertoires that appeared less similar than those seen among patients. Fewer junction insertions and more nucleotide deletions appeared in type 1 diabetes patients. Possibly, sequencing cDNA over-represented cells that had high TCR expression levels.

Specimen: naive CD4+ T cells from blood. The clonotype was recovered from a man aged 18 to 29 in good health. The chain recombines TRBV5-1 with TRBJ1-5; D unresolved. The CDR3 nucleotides are TGCGCCAGCAGCTTGGGCGATCAGAATCAGCCCCAGCATTTT. Amino acids: CASSLGDQNQPQHF.